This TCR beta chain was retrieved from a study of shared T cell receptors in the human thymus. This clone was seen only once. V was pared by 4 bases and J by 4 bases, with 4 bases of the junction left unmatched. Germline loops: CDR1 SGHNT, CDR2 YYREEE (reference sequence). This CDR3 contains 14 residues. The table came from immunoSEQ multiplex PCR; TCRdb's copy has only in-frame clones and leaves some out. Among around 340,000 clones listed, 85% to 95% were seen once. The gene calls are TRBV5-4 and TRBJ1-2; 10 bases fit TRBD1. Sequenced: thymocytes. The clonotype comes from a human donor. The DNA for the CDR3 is TGTGCCAGCAGCCCGGGACAGGGGAGCTATGGCTACACCTTC. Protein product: CASSPGQGSYGYTF.